The 23 T cell receptor beta chains in this list originate from one sample, sequenced in a study of T cell responses to AZD1222 COVID-19 vaccine. Profiling relied on immunoSEQ multiplex PCR, and the TCRdb table lists in-frame clones only, not all of them. Of more than 95,000 clones in the sample, 80% to 90% are singletons; the top ten hold 3% to 4%. The sequencing here drew on peripheral blood, taken on day 0 of MenACWY control vaccination. These receptor sequences come from an adult in good health.

The genes are TRBV2 and TRBJ2-5; perhaps TRBD1 as D (5 bases). Germline loops: CDR1 SNHLY, CDR2 FYNNEI. The CDR3 is made up of 16 amino acids. Between the trimmed V and J ends, which lost 4 bases and 4 bases, there was a span of 19 bases. The CDR3 bases are TGTGCCAGCAGTGTCCCGGCAGGGAAGTTGGCAGAGACCCAGTACTTC. It codes for CASSVPAGKLAETQYF.

The chain has TRBV5-6 and TRBJ2-3; 7 bases line up with TRBD1. Germline CDR1 and CDR2: SGHDT and YYEEEE. The CDR3 consists of 12 residues. Trimming took 4 bases from V and 14 from J; bases not matched to a gene: 10. The CDR3 loop is CASSQWTGLRYF. CDR3 in DNA: TGTGCCAGCAGCCAATGGACAGGCCTCCGGTATTTT.

The chain carries TRBV21-1 and TRBJ2-5; TRBD1 reflects the table's D call only, with no check against the DNA. TRBV21-1 is designated a pseudogene. The CDR3 sequence is 17 residues long. CDR3 nucleotides: TGTGCCAGCAGCAAAGGTAATGTAGGACAGGGGGGAGAGACCCAGTACTTC. Residues: CASSKGNVGQGGETQYF.

The chain joins TRBV7-9 to TRBJ1-1, with D possibly TRBD1 on 6 matching bases. Between the trimmed V and J ends, which lost 6 bases and 1 base, there was a span of 18 bases. The CDR3 sequence is 16 residues long. CDR1 is SEHNR, CDR2 FQNEAQ, per germline (reference sequence). The CDR3 sequence: CASRALRDIQNTEAFF. The CDR3 bases are TGTGCCAGCAGAGCACTCCGGGACATCCAGAACACTGAAGCTTTCTTT.

The chain employs TRBV9 and TRBJ2-1; no clear D. CDR1 SGDLS and CDR2 YYNGEE come from the germline V gene. Trimming stripped 0 bases from V and 0 bases from J, with 7 bases between. The CDR3 loop spans 15 amino acids. The CDR3 DNA sequence: TGTGCCAGCAGCGTAGGAGTTAGCTCCTACAATGAGCAGTTCTTC. Amino acids: CASSVGVSSYNEQFF.

This clone was counted a single time. The chain joins TRBV7-2 to TRBJ2-2, with no clear D. V was clipped by 6 bases and J by 7 bases, with 12 bases between them. CDR3 length equals 13 residues. Germline CDR1 is SGHTA and CDR2 is FQGNSA. The CDR3 nucleotides read TGTGCCAGCAGACGGGCTTGGGGCGGGGAGCTGTTTTTT. Protein sequence: CASRRAWGGELFF. The whole variable domain, remainder taken from reference TRBV7-2 and TRBJ2-2, is GAGVSQSPSNKVTEKGKDVELRCDPISGHTALYWYRQSLGQGLEFLIYFQGNSAPDKSGLPSDRFSAERTGGSVSTLTIQRTQQEDSAVYLCASRRAWGGELFFGEGSRLTVL.

The J gene is TRBJ1-4, the V gene TRBV19; tentative D call: TRBD1 (5 bases). The germline CDR1 and CDR2 sequences are LNHDA and SQIVND (reference sequence). The CDR3 covers 14 residues. Trimming removed 8 bases at V and 3 bases at J, with 13 bases between. In DNA, the CDR3 is TGTGCCAGTGCAGGGAATACGGCTAATGAAAAACTGTTTTTT. Protein sequence: CASAGNTANEKLFF.

The chain carries TRBV3-1 (or the pseudogene TRBV3-2) and TRBJ1-1, with 11 bases identical to TRBD1. Per germline, CDR1 LGHDT and CDR2 YNNKEL (reference sequence). V was pared by 3 bases and J by 2 bases, with 5 bases of the junction left unmatched. The CDR3 runs 16 residues. The CDR3 nucleotides read TGTGCCAGCAGCCACCGGGACAGGGGGGAAAACACTGAAGCTTTCTTT. It encodes CASSHRDRGENTEAFF.

The V call is TRBV9, the J call TRBJ1-4, with 7 bases fitting TRBD1. The CDR3 has 19 amino acids. The ends lost 1 base at V and 0 bases at J; junction bases unmatched: 12. Germline assignment: CDR1 SGDLS and CDR2 YYNGEE. CDR3 nucleotides: TGTGCCAGCAGCGTAAGGACAGGCGACTCATCAGCAACTAATGAAAAACTGTTTTTT. This translates into CASSVRTGDSSATNEKLFF.

This chain links TRBV24-1 with TRBJ1-2; tentative D call: TRBD1 (6 bases). Trimming left V 4 bases short and J 8 bases short, with 13 bases between. CDR3 size: 13 residues. CDR1 and CDR2 from the germline V gene are KGHDR and SFDVKD. CDR3 protein: CATSDYPGGGYTF. For the CDR3, the DNA is TGTGCCACCAGTGACTACCCGGGGGGCGGCTACACCTTC.

This chain uses TRBV3-1 (or the pseudogene TRBV3-2) with TRBJ1-5; 7 nucleotides align to TRBD1. This CDR3 has 15 amino acids. Germline V CDR1 and CDR2: LGHDT, YNNKEL (reference sequence). V was pared by 5 bases and J by 3 bases, with 7 bases of the junction left unmatched. The CDR3 DNA is TGTGCCAGCAGCTCTCGGGACAGACCCAATCAGCCCCAGCATTTT. Its translation: CASSSRDRPNQPQHF.

The chain carries TRBV4-1 and TRBJ1-2; D is undetermined. The CDR3 is 14 amino acids. The germline V gene encodes CDR1 MGHRA and CDR2 YSYEKL. Trimming shortened V by 4 bases and J by 4 bases, and 13 bases separated the two germline ends. CDR3 nucleotides: TGCGCCAGCAGCCCCCCCGAGGCCAGCTATGGCTACACCTTC. This translates into CASSPPEASYGYTF.

The rearrangement joins TRBV11-2 to TRBJ2-2; weak D call: TRBD1 (6 bases). The CDR3 is 13 amino acids. Looked up from germline, CDR1 is SGHAT and CDR2 is FQNNGV. Trimming cost V 5 bases and J 3 bases, with 7 bases left between them. CDR3 loop: CASSRTDTGELFF. As DNA, the CDR3 is TGTGCCAGCAGCCGGACAGACACCGGGGAGCTGTTTTTT.

V and J are TRBV6-2 or TRBV6-3 and TRBJ2-2; possibly TRBD2 for D (6 bases). The CDR3 runs to 16 residues. Germline CDR1 reads MNHEY; CDR2 reads SVGEGT. V was trimmed by 6 bases and J by 3 bases, leaving 17 bases between them. The CDR3 sequence is CASSPLGTLDTGELFF. CDR3 coding DNA: TGTGCCAGCAGCCCCCTCGGGACTCTCGACACCGGGGAGCTGTTTTTT.

This clone has a single count. The CDR3 bases are TGTGCCAGCAGCTTACAGGGCCCCTACTCTGGAAACACCATATATTTT. It translates to CASSLQGPYSGNTIYF. This chain uses TRBV7-2 with TRBJ1-3; a possible D gene is TRBD1 (5 bases). Trimming pared 2 bases from V and 0 bases from J, leaving 11 bases between. CDR1 is SGHTA and CDR2 is FQGNSA in the germline V gene. This CDR3 contains 16 residues.

The chain employs TRBV28 and TRBJ2-5, with D tentatively TRBD1 or TRBD2 (5 bases each). Germline V gives CDR1 MDHEN, CDR2 SYDVKM. CDR3 length equals 15 residues. The germline V and J ends were trimmed by 2 bases and 1 base, with 11 bases remaining between them. The CDR3 protein is CASSLGEGPQETQYF. The CDR3 DNA is TGTGCCAGCAGTTTAGGCGAGGGACCCCAAGAGACCCAGTACTTC.

The V and J genes are TRBV28 and TRBJ1-1; possibly TRBD1 for D (5 bases). Germline V CDR1 and CDR2: MDHEN, SYDVKM. CDR3 size: 14 residues. Trimming cost V 5 bases and J 1 base, with 11 bases left between them. The CDR3 loop reads CASSLDTGNTEAFF. As DNA, the CDR3 is TGTGCCAGCAGTCTTGATACAGGGAACACTGAAGCTTTCTTT.

The chain combines TRBV3-1 (or the pseudogene TRBV3-2) with TRBJ2-1; the match to TRBD1 covers 12 bases. The ends lost 1 base at V and 7 bases at J; junction bases unmatched: 5. This CDR3 contains 16 residues. Germline lookup yields CDR1 LGHDT and CDR2 YNNKEL (reference sequence). This CDR3 is CASSQGGTGGQNEQFF. CDR3 sequence (DNA): TGTGCCAGCAGCCAAGGAGGGACAGGGGGCCAGAATGAGCAGTTCTTC.

The J gene is TRBJ2-7, the V gene TRBV28; 9 nucleotides agree with TRBD1. The germline V gene encodes CDR1 MDHEN and CDR2 SYDVKM. This CDR3 spans 15 amino acids. Losses at the gene ends were 7 bases for V and 6 bases for J; bases not matched to a gene: 13. CDR3 loop: CASTVTGTGIGEQYF. CDR3 coding DNA: TGTGCCAGCACCGTTACCGGGACAGGGATTGGCGAGCAGTACTTC.

This chain connects TRBV9 to TRBJ1-2; 8 bases fit TRBD1. Trimming at V came to 0 bases and at J to 3 bases, leaving 1 base not matched to a gene. The CDR3 totals 14 residues. CDR1 is SGDLS, CDR2 YYNGEE, per germline. DNA for the CDR3: TGTGCCAGCAGCGTAGGGACAGGGCACTATGGCTACACCTTC. Translating gives CASSVGTGHYGYTF.

The rearrangement links TRBV28 to TRBJ2-7; 8 bases match TRBD2. This CDR3 has 16 amino acids. The germline V gene encodes CDR1 MDHEN and CDR2 SYDVKM. V lost 4 bases to trimming and J lost 3 bases; unmatched junction nucleotides: 11. The CDR3 region is CASSSRFSGAYYEQYF. In DNA, the CDR3 is TGTGCCAGCAGTTCTCGCTTTAGCGGGGCATACTACGAGCAGTACTTC.

A few counts support this clone. The rearrangement links TRBV7-3 to TRBJ2-2; 15 nucleotides line up with TRBD2. After removal of 3 bases from V and 4 bases from J, the junction contained 0 bases not matched to a gene. This CDR3 is built from 16 residues. Germline lookup yields CDR1 SGHTA and CDR2 FQGTGA. As DNA, the CDR3 is TGTGCCAGCAGCTTGGGACTAGCGGGGGGCACCGGGGAGCTGTTTTTT. This gives the protein CASSLGLAGGTGELFF.

The chain links TRBV5-1 to TRBJ1-2, with D possibly being TRBD1 (5 bases). With 4 bases removed from V and 4 bases from J, the gap between germline ends came to 14 bases. The CDR3 spans 14 residues. The germline V gene encodes CDR1 SGHRS and CDR2 YFSETQ. CDR3 protein: CASSPRDSIYGYTF. CDR3 bases: TGCGCCAGCAGCCCCCGGGACTCGATCTATGGCTACACCTTC.